These 3 T cell receptor beta chains were all obtained from the same sample, sequenced in a study of cytotoxic CD8 clonotypes in ibrutinib-treated CLL. Clones were sequenced by immunoSEQ multiplex PCR, and TCRdb holds only the in-frame ones, with some missing. Counted here are roughly 180,000 clones, more than 80% occurring once; the ten biggest clones make up roughly 4.6%. This sample comprised PBMCs, obtained after 24 months of ibrutinib treatment. The origin of the receptors is a human donor with chronic lymphocytic leukemia.

This clone is a singleton in its sample. The V and J genes are TRBV6-4 and TRBJ1-1; possibly TRBD1 for D (6 bases). Germline-derived CDR1 and CDR2 are MRHNA and SNTAGT. Trimming stripped 6 bases from V and 6 bases from J, with 14 bases between. This CDR3 comprises 13 residues. CDR3 sequence reads: CASRTGGGAEAFF. The CDR3 DNA sequence: TGTGCCAGCAGGACAGGCGGTGGGGCTGAAGCTTTCTTT.

This clone was counted between two and nine times. The V gene is TRBV7-2, the J gene TRBJ2-2; possibly TRBD1 for D (5 bases). The CDR3 is 11 residues long. The germline V and J ends were trimmed by 11 bases and 5 bases, with 9 bases remaining between them. Germline CDR1 is SGHTA and CDR2 is FQGNSA. The chain's CDR3 is CAGRGTGELFF. Here the CDR3 DNA reads TGTGCCGGTAGGGGAACCGGGGAGCTGTTTTTT.

V gene TRBV6-1 combines with J gene TRBJ2-2; D not resolved. The CDR3 totals 11 residues. Germline CDR1 MNHNS, CDR2 SASEGT. Trimming took off 6 bases at V and 6 bases at J, with 5 bases between the two ends. The CDR3 sequence is CASREPGELFF. The CDR3 DNA is TGTGCCAGCAGGGAGCCCGGGGAGCTGTTTTTT.